This T cell receptor beta chain was obtained from a study of technical replicates of blood from a handful of donors listed by TCRdb under 2017. A word on this clone: What this receptor recognizes is not known. There are no base qualities to consult, and no much larger clone falls within one base.

The library was made by the immunoSEQ multiplex PCR assay. The clones in this table, taken by TCRdb from immuneACCESS, are in-frame only. Not every clone is retained; where verified, under half of the shortfall comes from an unresolved V gene, and the cause of the rest is unknown. The sample table shows roughly 100,000 clones, and 90% to 96% are seen once. The top ten constitute around 0.4% of the sample. V is trimmed back by 6 bases and J by 7 bases, and the junction contains 9 bases that no gene match accounts for. Its CDR3 holds 16 amino acids, cysteine through phenylalanine. Only CDR3 DNA remains: 48 bases, in frame from the first base. As encoded in the germline V gene, CDR1 is SNHLY while CDR2 is FYNNEI.

This receptor chain uses TRBV2 and TRBJ2-1; 13 middle bases align to TRBD2. The receptor was derived from a human donor in good health. Material for sequencing was T cells isolated from PBMCs. CDR3 sequence: CASRGLAGDTRNEQFF. The nucleotides are TGTGCCAGCAGAGGACTAGCGGGAGACACAAGGAATGAGCAGTTCTTC. Reference TRBV2 and TRBJ2-1 proteins supply the regions before and after the CDR3; the full variable domain is: EPEVTQTPSHQVTQMGQEVILRCVPISNHLYFYWYRQILGQKVEFLVSFYNNEISEKSEIFDDQFSVERPDGSNFTLKIRSTKLEDSAMYFCASRGLAGDTRNEQFFGPGTRLTVL.